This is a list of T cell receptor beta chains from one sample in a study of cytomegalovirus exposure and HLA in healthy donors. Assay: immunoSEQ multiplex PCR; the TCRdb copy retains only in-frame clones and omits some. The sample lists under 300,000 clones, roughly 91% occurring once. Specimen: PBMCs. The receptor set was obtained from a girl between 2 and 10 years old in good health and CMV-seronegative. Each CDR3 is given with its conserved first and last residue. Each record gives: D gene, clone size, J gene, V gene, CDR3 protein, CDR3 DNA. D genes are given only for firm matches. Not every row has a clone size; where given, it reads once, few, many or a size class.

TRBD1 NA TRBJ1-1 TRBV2 CASSHRGQGPNEAFF TGTGCCAGCAGCCACCGCGGACAGGGGCCTAACGAAGCTTTCTTT
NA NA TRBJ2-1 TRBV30 CAWTGSGNEQFF TGTGCCTGGACAGGGTCTGGCAATGAGCAGTTCTTC
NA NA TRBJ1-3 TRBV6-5 CASSYSLSVSGNTIYF TGTGCCAGCAGTTACTCGTTATCCGTCTCTGGAAACACCATATATTTT
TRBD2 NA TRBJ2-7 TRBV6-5 CASSYLTSASYEQYF TGTGCCAGCAGTTACCTGACTAGCGCTTCCTACGAGCAGTACTTC
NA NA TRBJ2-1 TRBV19 CASSIRAGHNEQFF TGTGCCAGTAGTATACGGGCGGGACACAATGAGCAGTTCTTC
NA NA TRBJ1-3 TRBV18 CASSPRTADSGNTIYF TGTGCCAGCTCACCACGGACAGCCGACTCTGGAAACACCATATATTTT
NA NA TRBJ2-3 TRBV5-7 CASSLVDTSTDTQYF TGTGCCAGCAGCTTGGTAGACACTAGCACAGATACGCAGTATTTT
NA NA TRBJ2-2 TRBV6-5 CASSYEWGSTGELFF TGTGCCAGCAGTTACGAGTGGGGCTCCACCGGGGAGCTGTTTTTT
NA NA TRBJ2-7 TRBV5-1 CASRGLSYEQYF TGCGCCAGCAGGGGACTGTCCTACGAGCAGTACTTC
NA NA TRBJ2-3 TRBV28 CASSDGEHTDTQYF TGTGCCAGCAGTGACGGGGAGCACACAGATACGCAGTATTTT
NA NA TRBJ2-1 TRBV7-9 CASSLAGAPPYNEQFF TGTGCCAGCAGCTTGGCGGGGGCGCCCCCCTACAATGAGCAGTTCTTC
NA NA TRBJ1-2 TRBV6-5 CASKRDNANYGYTF TGTGCCAGCAAGAGGGACAACGCTAACTATGGCTACACCTTC
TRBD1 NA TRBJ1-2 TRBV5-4 CASSLLTGGNYGYTF TGTGCCAGCAGCTTGTTAACAGGGGGCAACTATGGCTACACCTTC
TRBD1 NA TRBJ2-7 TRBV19 CASSRTGSNYEQYF TGTGCCAGTAGCAGGACAGGGAGTAACTACGAGCAGTACTTC
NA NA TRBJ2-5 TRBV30 CAWSVRRGETQYF TGTGCCTGGAGTGTACGAAGGGGAGAGACCCAGTACTTC
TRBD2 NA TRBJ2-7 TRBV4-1 CASSQDAGGYEQYF TGCGCCAGCAGCCAAGATGCGGGAGGCTACGAGCAGTACTTC
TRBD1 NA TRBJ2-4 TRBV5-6 CASSGRQGRGWNIQYF TGTGCCAGCAGCGGGAGACAGGGGCGAGGTTGGAACATTCAGTACTTC
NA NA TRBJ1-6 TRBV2 CASGGGWTVDSPLHF TGTGCCAGCGGGGGGGGTTGGACAGTCGATTCACCCCTCCACTTT
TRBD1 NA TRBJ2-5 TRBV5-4 CASSPDRGVETQYF TGTGCCAGCAGCCCGGACAGGGGGGTGGAGACCCAGTACTTC
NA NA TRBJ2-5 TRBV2 CASPDFEETQYF TGTGCCAGCCCGGACTTTGAAGAGACCCAGTACTTC
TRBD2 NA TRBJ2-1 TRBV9 CASSVGTRGLDEQFF TGTGCCAGCAGCGTCGGGACTAGGGGACTGGATGAGCAGTTCTTC
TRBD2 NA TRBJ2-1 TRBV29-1 CSVEGRGTSMGGEQFF TGCAGCGTTGAAGGCCGGGGGACTAGCATGGGCGGGGAGCAGTTCTTC
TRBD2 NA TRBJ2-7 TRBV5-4 CASSLVAGVDEQYF TGTGCCAGCAGCTTGGTGGCGGGAGTGGACGAGCAGTACTTC
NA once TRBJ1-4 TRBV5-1 CASSLSPSGERLNEKLFF TGCGCCAGCAGCTTGTCTCCTTCAGGGGAGAGGCTTAATGAAAAACTGTTTTTT
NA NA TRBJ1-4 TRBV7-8 CASSRDATNEKLFF TGTGCCAGCAGCCGGGATGCAACTAATGAAAAACTGTTTTTT
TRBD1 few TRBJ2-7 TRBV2 CASKRGGESYEQYF TGTGCCAGCAAAAGAGGGGGCGAGTCCTACGAGCAGTACTTC
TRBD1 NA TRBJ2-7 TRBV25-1 CASIGTGDSEQYF TGTGCCAGTATAGGGACAGGAGACTCCGAGCAGTACTTC
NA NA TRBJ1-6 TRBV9 CASSVGGGTGPLHF TGTGCCAGCAGCGTAGGGGGGGGAACGGGACCCCTCCACTTT
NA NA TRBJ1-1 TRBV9 CASSVGGRVGDTEAFF TGTGCCAGCAGCGTAGGGGGGAGGGTTGGGGACACTGAAGCTTTCTTT
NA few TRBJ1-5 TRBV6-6 CASSYRDRSNQPQHF TGTGCCAGCAGTTACCGAGACAGGAGCAATCAGCCCCAGCATTTT
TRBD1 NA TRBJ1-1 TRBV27 CASSLQGTGIKTFF TGTGCCAGCAGTCTACAGGGGACAGGGATAAAAACTTTCTTT
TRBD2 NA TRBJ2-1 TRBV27 CASSSPGLAGKSSYNEQFF TGTGCCAGCAGTTCCCCGGGACTAGCGGGAAAGAGCTCCTACAATGAGCAGTTCTTC
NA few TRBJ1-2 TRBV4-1 CASSQDSGVNYGYTF TGCGCCAGCAGCCAAGATTCGGGGGTTAACTATGGCTACACCTTC
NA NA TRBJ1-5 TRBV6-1 CASSGPDQPQHF TGTGCCAGCAGTGGTCCGGATCAGCCCCAGCATTTT
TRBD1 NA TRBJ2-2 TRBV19 CASSVGQAGELFF TGTGCCAGCTCAGTGGGACAGGCCGGGGAGCTGTTTTTT
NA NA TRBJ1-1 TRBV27 CASSSVNTEAFF TGTGCCAGCAGTTCGGTAAACACTGAAGCTTTCTTT
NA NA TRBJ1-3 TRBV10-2 CASTPAGNTIYF TGCGCCAGCACCCCAGCTGGAAACACCATATATTTT
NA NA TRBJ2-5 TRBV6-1 CASGRQVQETQYF TGTGCCAGCGGGAGACAGGTTCAAGAGACCCAGTACTTC
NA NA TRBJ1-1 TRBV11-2 CASSLVPRSEAFF TGTGCCAGCAGCTTGGTCCCTAGGAGCGAAGCTTTCTTT
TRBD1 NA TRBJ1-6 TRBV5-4 CASSLGQGASYNSPLHF TGTGCCAGCAGCTTGGGACAGGGGGCCTCCTATAATTCACCCCTCCACTTT
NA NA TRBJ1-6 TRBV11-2 CASSFSQDSPLHF TGTGCCAGCAGCTTTTCGCAGGATTCACCCCTCCACTTT
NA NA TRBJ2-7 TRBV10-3 CAISESQGSYEQYF TGTGCCATCAGTGAGTCCCAGGGCTCCTACGAGCAGTACTTC
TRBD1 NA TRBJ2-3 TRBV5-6 CASSRGGTGGPTDTQYF TGTGCCAGCAGCCGGGGTGGGACAGGGGGCCCCACAGATACGCAGTATTTT
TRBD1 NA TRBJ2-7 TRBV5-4 CASALGTGYTYEQYF TGTGCCAGCGCCCTCGGGACAGGGTATACCTACGAGCAGTACTTC
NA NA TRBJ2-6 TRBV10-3 CAISESSQARSGANVLTF TGTGCCATCAGTGAGTCTTCCCAAGCTAGATCTGGGGCCAACGTCCTGACTTTC
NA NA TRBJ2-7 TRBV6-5 CASSYKLGGEQYF TGTGCCAGCAGTTATAAACTAGGTGGCGAGCAGTACTTC